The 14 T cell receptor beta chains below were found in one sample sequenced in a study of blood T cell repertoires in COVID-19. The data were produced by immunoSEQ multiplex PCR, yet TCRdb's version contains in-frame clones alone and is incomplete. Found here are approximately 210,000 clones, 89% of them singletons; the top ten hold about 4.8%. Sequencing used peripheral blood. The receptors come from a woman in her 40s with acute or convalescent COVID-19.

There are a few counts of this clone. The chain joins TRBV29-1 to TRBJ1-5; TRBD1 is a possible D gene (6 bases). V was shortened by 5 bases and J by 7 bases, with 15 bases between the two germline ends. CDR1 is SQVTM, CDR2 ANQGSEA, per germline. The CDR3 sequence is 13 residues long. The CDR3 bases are TGCAGCGTTTCCATTGCAGGGGAACAGCCCCAGCATTTT. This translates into CSVSIAGEQPQHF.

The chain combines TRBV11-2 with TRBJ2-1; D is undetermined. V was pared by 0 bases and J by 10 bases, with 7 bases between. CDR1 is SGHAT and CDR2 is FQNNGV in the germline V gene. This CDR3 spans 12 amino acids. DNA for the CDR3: TGTGCCAGCAGCTTAGAGCTGGGCGAGCAGTTCTTC. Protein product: CASSLELGEQFF.

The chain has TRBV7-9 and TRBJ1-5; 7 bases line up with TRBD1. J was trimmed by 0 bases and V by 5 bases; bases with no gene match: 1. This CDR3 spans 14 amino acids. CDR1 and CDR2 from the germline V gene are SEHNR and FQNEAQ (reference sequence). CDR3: CASSPGGSNQPQHF. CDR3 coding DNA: TGTGCCAGCAGCCCAGGGGGTAGCAATCAGCCCCAGCATTTT. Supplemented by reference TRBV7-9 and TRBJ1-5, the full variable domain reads DTGVSQNPRHKITKRGQNVTFRCDPISEHNRLYWYRQTLGQGPEFLTYFQNEAQLEKSRLLSDRFSAERPKGSFSTLEIQRTEQGDSAMYLCASSPGGSNQPQHFGDGTRLSIL.

The DNA of the CDR3 is TGCGCCAGCAGCTTGGGGACAGTTTCCTCTGGAAACACCATATATTTT. This translates into CASSLGTVSSGNTIYF. The chain couples TRBV5-1 to TRBJ1-3; a weak D match, TRBD1 (6 bases). Between the trimmed V and J ends, which lost 0 bases and 0 bases, there was a span of 10 bases. Germline loops: CDR1 SGHRS, CDR2 YFSETQ. This CDR3 has 16 amino acids.

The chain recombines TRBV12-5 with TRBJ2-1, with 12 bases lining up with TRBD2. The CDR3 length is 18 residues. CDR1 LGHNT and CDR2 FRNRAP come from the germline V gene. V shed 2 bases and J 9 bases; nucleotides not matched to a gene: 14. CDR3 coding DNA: TGTGCTAGTGGTTTGCCCGAAAGACTAGCGGGGGCCCCCGGTGAGCAGTTCTTC. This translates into CASGLPERLAGAPGEQFF.

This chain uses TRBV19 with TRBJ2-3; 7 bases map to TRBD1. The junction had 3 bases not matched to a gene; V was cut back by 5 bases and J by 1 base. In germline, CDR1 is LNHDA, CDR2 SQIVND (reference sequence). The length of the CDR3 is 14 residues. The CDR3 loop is CASSLGQGTDTQYF. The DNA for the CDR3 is TGTGCCAGTAGTCTTGGACAGGGCACAGATACGCAGTATTTT.

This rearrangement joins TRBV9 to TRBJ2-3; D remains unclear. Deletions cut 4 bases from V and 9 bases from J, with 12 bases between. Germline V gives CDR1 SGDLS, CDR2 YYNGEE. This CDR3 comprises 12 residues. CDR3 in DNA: TGTGCCAGCAGCCCCCGCCTAGACACGCAGTATTTT. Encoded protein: CASSPRLDTQYF.

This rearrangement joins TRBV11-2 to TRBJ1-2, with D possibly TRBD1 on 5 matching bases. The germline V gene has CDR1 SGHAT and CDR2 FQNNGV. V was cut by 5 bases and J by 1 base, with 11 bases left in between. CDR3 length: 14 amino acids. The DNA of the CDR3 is TGTGCCAGCAGCCCAACCGGGGGTAACTATGGCTACACCTTC. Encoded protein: CASSPTGGNYGYTF.

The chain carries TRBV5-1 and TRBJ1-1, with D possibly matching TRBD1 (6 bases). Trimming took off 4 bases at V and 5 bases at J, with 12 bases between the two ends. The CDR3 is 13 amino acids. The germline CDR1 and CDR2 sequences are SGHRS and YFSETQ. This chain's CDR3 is CASSGQQDTEAFF. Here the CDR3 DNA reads TGCGCCAGCAGCGGACAGCAGGATACTGAAGCTTTCTTT.

CDR3 region: CASSSEGPGQGLYQETQYF. Written as DNA, the CDR3 is TGTGCCAGCAGCTCTGAGGGACCGGGACAGGGGCTGTACCAAGAGACCCAGTACTTC. The chain is built from TRBV7-9 and TRBJ2-5; 10 nucleotides align to TRBD1. Looked up from germline, CDR1 is SEHNR and CDR2 is FQNEAQ (reference sequence). J lost 0 bases, V lost 4 bases, and 14 bases had no gene match. The length of the CDR3 is 19 residues.

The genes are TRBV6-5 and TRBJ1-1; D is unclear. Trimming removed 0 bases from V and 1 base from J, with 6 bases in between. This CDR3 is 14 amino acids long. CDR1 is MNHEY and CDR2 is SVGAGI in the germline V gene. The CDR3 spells CASSYSGRNTEAFF. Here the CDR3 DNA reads TGTGCCAGCAGTTACTCGGGGAGGAACACTGAAGCTTTCTTT.

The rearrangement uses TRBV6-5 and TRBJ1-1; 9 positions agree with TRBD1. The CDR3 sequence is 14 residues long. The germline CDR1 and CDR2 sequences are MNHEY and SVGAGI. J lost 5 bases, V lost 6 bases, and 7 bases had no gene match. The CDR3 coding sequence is TGTGCCAGCAGCTGGGACAGGGCAGAAACTGAAGCTTTCTTT. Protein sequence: CASSWDRAETEAFF.

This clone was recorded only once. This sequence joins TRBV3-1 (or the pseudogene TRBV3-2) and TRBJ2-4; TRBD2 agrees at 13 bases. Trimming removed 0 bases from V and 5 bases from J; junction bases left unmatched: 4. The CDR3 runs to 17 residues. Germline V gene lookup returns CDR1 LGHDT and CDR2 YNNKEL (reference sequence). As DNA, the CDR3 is TGTGCCAGCAGCCAAGAGGGACTAGCGGGGTCCCAAAACATTCAGTACTTC. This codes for CASSQEGLAGSQNIQYF.

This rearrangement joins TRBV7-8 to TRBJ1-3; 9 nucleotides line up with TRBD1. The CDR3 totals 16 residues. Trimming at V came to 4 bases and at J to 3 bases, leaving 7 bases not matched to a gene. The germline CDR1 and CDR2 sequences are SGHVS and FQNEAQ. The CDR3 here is CASSSRPGQGGNTIYF. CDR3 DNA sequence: TGTGCCAGCAGCTCTCGTCCGGGACAGGGTGGAAACACCATATATTTT.